Given below is one TCR beta chain in context. The V gene's germline CDR1 is SGHVS and CDR2 FQNEAQ. The CDR3 is 13 residues long. The V segment lost 5 bases and the J segment 4 bases; nucleotides outside the gene matches: 4. Using immunoSEQ multiplex PCR, the repertoire was profiled, and TCRdb retains in-frame clones only, with some absent. This sample has roughly 87,000 clones, with roughly 91% found just once. This sample is part of a study of technical replicates of blood from a handful of donors. V gene TRBV7-8 combines with J gene TRBJ2-5; the match to TRBD2 covers 7 bases. The sample was T cells isolated from PBMCs. The clonotype originates from a human donor in good health. The CDR3 DNA is TGTGCCAGCAGCCCTCTAGCGGTAGAGACCCAGTACTTC. It yields the protein CASSPLAVETQYF.